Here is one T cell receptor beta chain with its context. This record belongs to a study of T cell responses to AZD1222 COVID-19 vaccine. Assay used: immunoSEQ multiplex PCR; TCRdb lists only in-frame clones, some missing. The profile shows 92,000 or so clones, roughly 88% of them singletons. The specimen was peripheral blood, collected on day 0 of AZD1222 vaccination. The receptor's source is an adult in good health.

CDR3 DNA: TGTGCCTGGAAACGGGAGGGGGAGCAGTTCTTC. Its translation: CAWKREGEQFF. The chain is built from TRBV30 and TRBJ2-1; 8 nucleotides align to TRBD2. The junction had 3 bases not matched to a gene; V was cut back by 4 bases and J by 10 bases. In germline, CDR1 is GTSNPN, CDR2 SVGIG (reference sequence). This CDR3 contains 11 residues.